A selection of T cell receptor beta chains follows, all from one sample in a study of T cell changes during pregnancy in multiple sclerosis. Profiled with immunoSEQ multiplex PCR; TCRdb holds only in-frame clones, not every one. Of some 41,000 clones in the sample, 80% to 90% were seen once. The material sequenced was CD4+ T cells from peripheral blood mononuclear cells, taken in the first trimester of pregnancy. These receptors came from a female donor with multiple sclerosis, enrolled in a pregnancy study. The CDR3 runs from the conserved cysteine through the conserved F or W.

>TRBJ1-5|TRBV19
CASSIPGYSNQPQHF
>TRBJ1-2|TRBV11-2
CASSTLTGINYGYTF
>TRBJ1-2|TRBV4-2
CASSQDQDTRYGYTF
>TRBJ2-7|TRBV11-2
CASKIYRVDEQYF
>TRBJ1-3|TRBV9
CASSGPGVVQNTIYF
>TRBJ1-4|TRBV14
CASSQRGVNEKLFF
>TRBJ2-7|TRBV6-5
CASSYGTTSYEQYF
>TRBJ2-3|TRBV6-5
CASSYSVGSRGDTQYF
>TRBJ1-2|TRBV7-2
CASSRQGKTEGVTF
>TRBJ2-5|TRBV7-2
CASSLAGGQETQYF
>TRBJ2-4|TRBV18
CASSLSGSAKNIQYF
>TRBJ2-1|TRBV11-2
CASSLDQSRGEQFF
>TRBJ2-3|TRBV6-5
CASTLQGMGTDTQYF
>TRBJ1-1|TRBV6-5
CASSYRRDRVTEAFF
>TRBJ1-1|TRBV5-8
CASSPYSTGGFGAFF